A single sample gave rise to the 28 T cell receptor beta chains below, sequenced in a study of shared clonotypes between healthy human individuals. TCRdb keeps only in-frame clones here, not all; method: immunoSEQ multiplex PCR. The sample shows roughly 2.5 million clones, over 85% of them seen only once. The sequenced sample consisted of naive CD4+ T cells sorted from blood. Documented subset: CD45RA+ positively selected. Every receptor here comes from a man aged 18 to 29 in good health.

On this clone itself: Other DNA sequences in the sample encode the same CDR3. The CDR3 protein is CASSFQGSSGNTIYF. As DNA, the CDR3 is TGTGCCAGCAGCTTCCAGGGGAGTTCTGGAAACACCATATATTTT. The chain carries TRBV7-2 and TRBJ1-3; a weak D match, TRBD1 (6 bases). Germline V gene lookup returns CDR1 SGHTA and CDR2 FQGNSA. The CDR3 is 15 amino acids. Trimming shortened V by 3 bases and J by 1 base, and 10 bases separated the two germline ends.

The chain carries TRBV5-1 and TRBJ2-3; 7 bases align to TRBD1. V shed 4 bases and J 2 bases; nucleotides not matched to a gene: 7. The germline gives CDR1 SGHRS, CDR2 YFSETQ. The CDR3 loop spans 15 amino acids. The CDR3 bases are TGCGCCAGCAGCCGACAGGGAGATGACACAGATACGCAGTATTTT. It codes for CASSRQGDDTDTQYF.

The chain uses TRBV30 and TRBJ2-7, with D possibly TRBD2 on 5 matching bases. Germline CDR1 and CDR2: GTSNPN and SVGIG (reference sequence). The CDR3 has 13 amino acids. The V gene lost 3 bases and the J gene lost 5 bases, with 14 bases spanning the gap. DNA for the CDR3: TGTGCCTGGAGGCTATCTTCCGGGAACGAGCAGTACTTC. Translated, it gives CAWRLSSGNEQYF.

The V gene is TRBV5-4, the J gene TRBJ2-2, with TRBD2 matching over 8 bases. Germline V gives CDR1 SGHNT, CDR2 YYREEE (reference sequence). V gave up 2 bases and J gave up 5 bases; unmatched junction bases: 5. This CDR3 contains 15 residues. CDR3 in amino acids: CASSLPAGDTGELFF. CDR3 sequence (DNA): TGTGCCAGCAGCTTACCAGCGGGAGATACCGGGGAGCTGTTTTTT.

This chain links TRBV7-8 with TRBJ2-7; no definite D call. This CDR3 has 11 amino acids. Germline lookup yields CDR1 SGHVS and CDR2 FQNEAQ. Trimming pared 5 bases from V and 5 bases from J, leaving 7 bases between. The CDR3 sequence is CASSPRDEQYF. The CDR3 coding sequence is TGTGCCAGCAGCCCGCGTGACGAGCAGTACTTC.

This rearrangement joins TRBV7-2 to TRBJ2-1, with D possibly matching TRBD2 (7 bases). V lost 2 bases and J 7 bases, leaving 18 bases between the germline ends. Germline CDR1 reads SGHTA; CDR2 reads FQGNSA. The CDR3 has 16 amino acids. CDR3: CASSLPPRTRGNEQFF. For the CDR3, the DNA is TGTGCCAGCAGCTTACCCCCCCGGACTAGGGGGAATGAGCAGTTCTTC.

This sequence joins TRBV10-3 and TRBJ2-2; D unclear. The CDR3 runs to 13 residues. Germline loops: CDR1 ENHRY, CDR2 SYGVKD. Trimming left V 10 bases short and J 0 bases short, with 9 bases between. CDR3 DNA sequence: TGTGCCACGTCGCGCTCGAACACCGGGGAGCTGTTTTTT. Amino acids: CATSRSNTGELFF.

The chain is built from TRBV5-4 and TRBJ1-2, with 10 bases matching TRBD1. V was clipped by 4 bases and J by 6 bases; unmatched bases: 9. Germline V gives CDR1 SGHNT, CDR2 YYREEE (reference sequence). This CDR3 has 15 amino acids. The DNA of the CDR3 is TGTGCCAGCAGCCGAGACTCAGGACAGGGGGATGGCTACACCTTC. As protein: CASSRDSGQGDGYTF.

A single count supports this clone. The chain couples TRBV5-1 to TRBJ2-7, with TRBD2 as a possible D gene (5 bases). This CDR3 contains 12 residues. The V gene lost 3 bases and the J gene lost 6 bases, with 10 bases spanning the gap. The V gene's germline CDR1 is SGHRS and CDR2 YFSETQ. The CDR3 reads CASSSGLGEQYF. For the CDR3, the DNA is TGCGCCAGCAGCTCTGGACTGGGCGAGCAGTACTTC.

A word on this clone: The same CDR3 can be traced to other DNA sequences in this sample. The chain recombines TRBV4-3 with TRBJ1-2; perhaps TRBD1 as D (6 bases). This CDR3 spans 13 amino acids. Deletions cut 0 bases from V and 5 bases from J, with 7 bases between. Germline CDR1 reads LGHNA; CDR2 reads YSLEER. CDR3 in DNA: TGCGCCAGCAGCCAAGAAGGGGGATATGGCTACACCTTC. Amino acid sequence: CASSQEGGYGYTF.

The chain combines TRBV30 with TRBJ2-7, with D perhaps matching TRBD1 or TRBD2 (5 bases each). Per germline, CDR1 GTSNPN and CDR2 SVGIG (reference sequence). V was clipped by 5 bases and J by 5 bases, with 16 bases between them. This CDR3 contains 13 residues. Here the CDR3 reads CAWAGDGTHEQYF. DNA for the CDR3: TGTGCCTGGGCCGGGGATGGGACCCACGAGCAGTACTTC.

The chain employs TRBV27 and TRBJ2-3, with 7 bases fitting TRBD1. The CDR3 consists of 15 residues. Germline V CDR1 and CDR2: MNHEY, SMNVEV (reference sequence). J was trimmed by 3 bases and V by 4 bases; bases with no gene match: 7. CDR3 amino acids: CASSSRDRSTDTQYF. The CDR3 region has the DNA TGTGCCAGCAGTTCTCGGGACAGATCTACAGATACGCAGTATTTT.

The chain employs TRBV6-1 and TRBJ1-1; D gene uncertain. The V end was cut by 2 bases, the J end by 0 bases, with 10 bases between. This CDR3 is 15 amino acids long. Germline CDR1 reads MNHNS; CDR2 reads SASEGT. The CDR3 bases are TGTGCCAGCAGTGAAAGTGTGGCCCTGAACACTGAAGCTTTCTTT. Protein product: CASSESVALNTEAFF.

V gene TRBV10-3 combines with J gene TRBJ2-3; no definite D call. Germline V gene sequence: CDR1 ENHRY, CDR2 SYGVKD. V lost 4 bases and J 4 bases, leaving 12 bases between the germline ends. The CDR3 runs to 14 residues. This CDR3 reads CAISGARIADTQYF. In DNA form, the CDR3 reads TGTGCCATCAGTGGGGCTAGGATCGCAGATACGCAGTATTTT.

This clone occurred once. Other DNA sequences in this sample translate to the same CDR3. The chain uses TRBV11-2 and TRBJ1-5, with D maybe TRBD1 (5 bases). Germline values: CDR1 SGHAT, CDR2 FQNNGV. V lost 0 bases, J lost 4 bases, and 10 bases lay in between. The CDR3 is 15 residues long. The CDR3 nucleotides are TGTGCCAGCAGCTTAGATAGTGGACATAATCAGCCCCAGCATTTT. It translates to CASSLDSGHNQPQHF.

The CDR3 DNA sequence: TGTGCCTGGAGTTTGGGGACAGCTAGTTATGGCTACACCTTC. Its protein product is CAWSLGTASYGYTF. The chain employs TRBV30 and TRBJ1-2; TRBD1 matches 7 bases. Trimming at V came to 2 bases and at J to 5 bases, leaving 8 bases not matched to a gene. Germline V gene sequence: CDR1 GTSNPN, CDR2 SVGIG (reference sequence). CDR3 size: 14 residues.

In regard to this clone: This sample includes further DNA sequences coding for the same CDR3. V is TRBV11-3 and J is TRBJ2-7, with 7 bases fitting TRBD1. Unmatched junction bases numbered 5, after V lost 6 bases and J lost 0 bases. Germline CDR1 is SGHNT and CDR2 is YENEEA. The CDR3 sequence is 14 residues long. CDR3 sequence (DNA): TGTGCCAGCAGTCCGGACAGGAGCTCCTACGAGCAGTACTTC. Protein product: CASSPDRSSYEQYF.

The CDR3 protein is CASSSTTDRGDGELFF. The DNA for the CDR3 is TGTGCCAGCAGCTCAACGACGGACAGGGGGGACGGGGAGCTGTTTTTT. The chain combines TRBV21-1 with TRBJ2-2; the table's D call TRBD1 went unverified against the DNA. TRBV21-1 is described as a pseudogene. The CDR3 spans 16 residues.

A single count supports this clone. Other DNA sequences in the sample encode the same CDR3. The chain joins TRBV18 to TRBJ2-5; D gene uncertain. Germline V gene sequence: CDR1 KGHSH, CDR2 LQKENI. V was shortened by 3 bases and J by 5 bases, with 7 bases between the two germline ends. This CDR3 spans 12 amino acids. CDR3 DNA: TGTGCCAGCTCACCCCCAGCCGAGACCCAGTACTTC. Amino acid sequence: CASSPPAETQYF.

The rearrangement joins TRBV5-5 to TRBJ1-2, with D hard to call. The germline V gene has CDR1 SGHKS and CDR2 YYEKEE (reference sequence). V dropped 0 bases and J dropped 5 bases, with 8 bases sitting between them. The CDR3 is 13 residues long. CDR3 in DNA: TGTGCCAGCAGCTTGGCACACTCATATGGCTACACCTTC. Translation: CASSLAHSYGYTF.

This clone occurred a few times. The chain uses TRBV5-4 and TRBJ1-2, with a tentative D call TRBD1 (6 bases). The V gene's germline CDR1 is SGHNT and CDR2 YYREEE (reference sequence). V was pared by 3 bases and J by 5 bases, with 11 bases between. The CDR3 length is 13 residues. Here the CDR3 DNA reads TGTGCCAGCAGCTCAGGGGCGCTGTATGGCTACACCTTC. It codes for CASSSGALYGYTF.

This clone was observed once. The V gene is TRBV18, the J gene TRBJ1-2, with D possibly matching TRBD1 (6 bases). V lost 3 bases to trimming and J lost 5 bases, with 16 bases between them. From germline, CDR1 is KGHSH and CDR2 LQKENI. The CDR3 consists of 15 residues. The DNA of the CDR3 is TGTGCCAGCTCACCCACGGACGGGGGCGGGTATGGCTACACCTTC. This translates into CASSPTDGGGYGYTF.

This clone was counted once. The chain uses TRBV10-2 and TRBJ2-7; the match to TRBD1 covers 8 bases. CDR1 and CDR2 from the germline V gene are WSHSY and SAAADI. After removal of 3 bases from V and 0 bases from J, the junction contained 4 bases not matched to a gene. The CDR3 has 15 amino acids. The CDR3 protein is CASSDRDRSSYEQYF. The DNA for the CDR3 is TGCGCCAGCAGTGACCGGGACAGGTCCTCCTACGAGCAGTACTTC.

V is TRBV5-1 and J is TRBJ1-1; unclear D gene. This CDR3 comprises 13 residues. V lost 3 bases to trimming and J lost 1 base, with 7 bases between them. The germline V gene encodes CDR1 SGHRS and CDR2 YFSETQ. The CDR3 protein is CASSYEANTEAFF. The CDR3 bases are TGCGCCAGCAGCTACGAAGCGAACACTGAAGCTTTCTTT.

For this clone: Other DNA sequences within the sample encode an identical CDR3. The CDR3 region is CASSVEVGTEAFF. Written as DNA, the CDR3 is TGTGCCAGCAGCGTCGAGGTGGGCACTGAAGCTTTCTTT. This rearrangement joins TRBV9 to TRBJ1-1; D call uncertain. Germline lookup yields CDR1 SGDLS and CDR2 YYNGEE. This CDR3 comprises 13 residues. V gave up 2 bases and J gave up 4 bases, with 9 bases separating them.

V usage is TRBV5-4 and J usage is TRBJ2-1; perhaps TRBD2 as D (6 bases). Trimming stripped 4 bases from V and 0 bases from J, with 11 bases between. Germline V CDR1 and CDR2: SGHNT, YYREEE (reference sequence). This CDR3 comprises 15 residues. For the CDR3, the DNA is TGTGCCAGCAGCCATCCGGGGGACTCCTACAATGAGCAGTTCTTC. It encodes CASSHPGDSYNEQFF.

This sequence joins TRBV7-8 and TRBJ2-7; weak D call: TRBD1 (6 bases). CDR1 and CDR2 (germline): SGHVS, FQNEAQ. Trimming removed 5 bases from V and 5 bases from J, with 19 bases in between. The CDR3 contains 15 residues. CDR3 DNA sequence: TGTGCCAGCAGCATGGGGACACGGTCTCAAAACGAGCAGTACTTC. Its protein product is CASSMGTRSQNEQYF.

On this clone: This CDR3 is also generated by other DNA sequences in the sample. The J gene is TRBJ1-5, the V gene TRBV2; D is perhaps TRBD1 (6 bases). In germline, CDR1 is SNHLY, CDR2 FYNNEI. The CDR3 has 13 residues. The V and J ends lost 6 bases and 4 bases respectively, with 10 bases between them. CDR3 loop: CASRVQGNQPQHF. CDR3 DNA sequence: TGTGCCAGCAGGGTACAGGGAAATCAGCCCCAGCATTTT.